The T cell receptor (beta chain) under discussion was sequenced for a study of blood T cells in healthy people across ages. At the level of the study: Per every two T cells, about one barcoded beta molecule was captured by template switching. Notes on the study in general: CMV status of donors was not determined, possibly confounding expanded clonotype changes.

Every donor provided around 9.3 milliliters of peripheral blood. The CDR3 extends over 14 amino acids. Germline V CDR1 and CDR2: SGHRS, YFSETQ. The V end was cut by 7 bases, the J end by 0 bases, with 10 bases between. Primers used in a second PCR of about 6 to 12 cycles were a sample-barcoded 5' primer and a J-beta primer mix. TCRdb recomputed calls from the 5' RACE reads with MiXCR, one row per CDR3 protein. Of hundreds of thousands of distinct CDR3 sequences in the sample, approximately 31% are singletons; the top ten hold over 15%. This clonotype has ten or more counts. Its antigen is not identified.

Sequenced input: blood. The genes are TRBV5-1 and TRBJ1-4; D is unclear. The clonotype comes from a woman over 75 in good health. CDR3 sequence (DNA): TGCGCCAGCTCGTACGCGGCAACTAATGAAAAACTGTTTTTT. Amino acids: CASSYAATNEKLFF.